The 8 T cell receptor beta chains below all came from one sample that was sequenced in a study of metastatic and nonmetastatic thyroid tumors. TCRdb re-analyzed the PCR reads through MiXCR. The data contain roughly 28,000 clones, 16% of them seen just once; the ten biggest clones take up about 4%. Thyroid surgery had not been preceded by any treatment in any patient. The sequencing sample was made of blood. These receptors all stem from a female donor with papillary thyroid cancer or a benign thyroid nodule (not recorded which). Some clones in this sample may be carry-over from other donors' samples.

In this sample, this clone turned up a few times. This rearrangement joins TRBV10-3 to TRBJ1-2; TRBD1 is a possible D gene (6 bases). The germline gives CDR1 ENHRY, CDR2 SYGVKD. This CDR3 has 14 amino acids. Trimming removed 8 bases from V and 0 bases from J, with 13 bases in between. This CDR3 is CAIGGAASNYGYTF. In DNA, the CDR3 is TGTGCCATCGGGGGGGCAGCGTCTAACTATGGCTACACCTTC.

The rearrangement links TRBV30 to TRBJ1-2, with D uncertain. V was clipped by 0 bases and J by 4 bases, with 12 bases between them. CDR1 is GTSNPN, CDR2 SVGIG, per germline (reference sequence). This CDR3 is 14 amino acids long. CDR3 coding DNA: TGTGCCTGGAGTGTAATTCAAAGGCGCTATGGCTACACCTTC. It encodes CAWSVIQRRYGYTF.

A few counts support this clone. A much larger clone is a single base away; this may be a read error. The CDR3 loop is CSVLGIYNEQFF. Here the CDR3 DNA reads TGCAGCGTTCTGGGAATCTACAATGAGCAGTTCTTC. The rearrangement links TRBV29-1 to TRBJ2-1; D ambiguous. The germline V gene has CDR1 SQVTM and CDR2 ANQGSEA. The CDR3 covers 12 residues. V lost 5 bases, J lost 3 bases, and 8 bases lay in between.

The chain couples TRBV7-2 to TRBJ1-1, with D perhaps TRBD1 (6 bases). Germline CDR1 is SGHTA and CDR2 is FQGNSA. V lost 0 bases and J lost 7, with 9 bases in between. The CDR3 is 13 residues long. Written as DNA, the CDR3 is TGTGCCAGCAGCTTAGCATCAGGGGTTGAAGCTTTCTTT. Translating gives CASSLASGVEAFF.

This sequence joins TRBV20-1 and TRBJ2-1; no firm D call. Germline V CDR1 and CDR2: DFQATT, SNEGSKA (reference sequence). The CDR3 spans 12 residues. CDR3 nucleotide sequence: TGCAGAGTTCCTAAATCACACAATGAGCAGTTCTTC. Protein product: CRVPKSHNEQFF.

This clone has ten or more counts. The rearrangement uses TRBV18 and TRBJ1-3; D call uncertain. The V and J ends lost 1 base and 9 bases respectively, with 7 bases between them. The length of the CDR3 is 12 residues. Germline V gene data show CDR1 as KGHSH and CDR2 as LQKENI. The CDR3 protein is CASSPLGFTIYF. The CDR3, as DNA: TGTGCCAGCTCACCACTCGGATTCACCATATATTTT.

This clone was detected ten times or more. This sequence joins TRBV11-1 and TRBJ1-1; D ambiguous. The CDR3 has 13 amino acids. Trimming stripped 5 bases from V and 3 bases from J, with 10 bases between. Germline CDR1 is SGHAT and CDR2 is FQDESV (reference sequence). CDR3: CASSQSRDTEAFF. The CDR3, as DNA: TGTGCCAGCAGCCAATCGAGGGACACTGAAGCTTTCTTT.

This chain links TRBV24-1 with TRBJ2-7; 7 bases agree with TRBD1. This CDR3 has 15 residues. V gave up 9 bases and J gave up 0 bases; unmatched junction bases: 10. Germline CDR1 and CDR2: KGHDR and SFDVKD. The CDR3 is CATSEGQLASYEQYF. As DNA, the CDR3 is TGTGCCACCTCTGAGGGACAGTTGGCCTCCTACGAGCAGTACTTC.